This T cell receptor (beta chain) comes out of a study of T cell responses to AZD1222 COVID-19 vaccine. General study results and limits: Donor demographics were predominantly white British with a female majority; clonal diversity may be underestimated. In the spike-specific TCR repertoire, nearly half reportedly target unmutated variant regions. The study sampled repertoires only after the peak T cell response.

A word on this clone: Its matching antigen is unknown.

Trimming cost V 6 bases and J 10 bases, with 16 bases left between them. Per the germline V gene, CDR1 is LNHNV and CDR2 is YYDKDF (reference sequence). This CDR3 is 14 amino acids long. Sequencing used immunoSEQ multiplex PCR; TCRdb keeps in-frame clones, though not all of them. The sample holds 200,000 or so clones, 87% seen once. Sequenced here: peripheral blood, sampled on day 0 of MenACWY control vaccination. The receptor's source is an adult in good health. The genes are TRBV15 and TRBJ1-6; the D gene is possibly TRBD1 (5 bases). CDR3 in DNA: TGTGCCACCAGTGGCAGCCGGGGGTGGTCACCCCTCCACTTT. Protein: CATSGSRGWSPLHF.